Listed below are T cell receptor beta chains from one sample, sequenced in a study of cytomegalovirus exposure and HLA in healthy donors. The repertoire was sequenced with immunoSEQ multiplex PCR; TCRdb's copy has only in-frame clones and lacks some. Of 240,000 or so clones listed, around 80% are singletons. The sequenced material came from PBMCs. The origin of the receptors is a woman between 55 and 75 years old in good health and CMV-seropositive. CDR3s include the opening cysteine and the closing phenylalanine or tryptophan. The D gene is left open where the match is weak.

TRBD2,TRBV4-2,CASSQQGREGEQYF
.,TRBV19,CASSNSRVTDTQYF
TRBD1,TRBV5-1,CASSLFGQGAGSKNIQYF
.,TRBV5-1,CASSPGPKGNQETQYF
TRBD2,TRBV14,CASSQPSGRAVETQYF
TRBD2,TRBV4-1,CASSQPTSGQETQYF
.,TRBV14,CASSQESGWGYEQYF
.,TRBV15,CATSRSLVTNEKLFF
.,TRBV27,CASSETGKLYNEQFF
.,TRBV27,CASSPEGSYEQYF
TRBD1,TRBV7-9,CASNSPTGGGYGYTF
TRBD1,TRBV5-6,CASSLAALGQGARNEQYF
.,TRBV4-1,CASSQVGGANYGYTF
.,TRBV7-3,CASSPGLNYGYTF
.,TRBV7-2,CASSLPQGQPQHF
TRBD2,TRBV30,CAWGRNMAGGIYNEQFF
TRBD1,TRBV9,CASSVDGTDYQPQHF
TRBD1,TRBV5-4,CASRGDRGPTYEQYF
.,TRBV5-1,CASSLRALVANEKLFF
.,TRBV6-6,CASSNQDSYNEQFF
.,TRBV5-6,CASSLVRATSRDEQFF
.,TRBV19,CASSKETATGNTIYF
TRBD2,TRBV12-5,CASGTLSGRRETQYF
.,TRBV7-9,CASSLETGNTEAFF
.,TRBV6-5,CASRAGSYEQYF
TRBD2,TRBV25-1,CASSQASGILSTDTQYF
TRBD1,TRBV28,CASSPRTGRYKSEAFF
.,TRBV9,CASSEAGGNVNEKLFF
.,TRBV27,CASSLRGNYGYTF
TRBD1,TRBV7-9,CASSYGQGEFDEQYF
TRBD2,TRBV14,CASSQTSGRYNEQFF
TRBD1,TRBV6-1,CASLGQGPGNTIYF
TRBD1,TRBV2,CAWPGQGNNEQFF
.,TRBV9,CASSPRRLNTGELFF
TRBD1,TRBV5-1,CASSWTGGPGELFF
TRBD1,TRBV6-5,CASSSLQGWNTEAFF
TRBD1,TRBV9,CASSVAPLTGIYEQYF
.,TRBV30,CAWSVGVGANVLTF
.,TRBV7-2,CASSLRTASNTLTIGYTF
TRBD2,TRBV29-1,CSVTSLAGGTDTQYF
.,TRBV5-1,CASSLGAGGNQPQHF
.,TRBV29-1,CSVVGGGGQYF
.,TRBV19,CASTPDRVSNEKLFF
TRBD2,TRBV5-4,CASSFGAPGGGTQYF
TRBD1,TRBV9,CASSVGEGQGALAKNIQYF
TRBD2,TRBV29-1,CSGRLAGGPIEQFF
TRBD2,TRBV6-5,CASSLAGVYEQYF
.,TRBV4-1,CASSQDTGLTNEKLFF
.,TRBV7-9,CSSSRSQRASYEQYF
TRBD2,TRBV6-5,CASSQYRLAGLEQFF
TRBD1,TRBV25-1,CASSEWDRGAEQYF